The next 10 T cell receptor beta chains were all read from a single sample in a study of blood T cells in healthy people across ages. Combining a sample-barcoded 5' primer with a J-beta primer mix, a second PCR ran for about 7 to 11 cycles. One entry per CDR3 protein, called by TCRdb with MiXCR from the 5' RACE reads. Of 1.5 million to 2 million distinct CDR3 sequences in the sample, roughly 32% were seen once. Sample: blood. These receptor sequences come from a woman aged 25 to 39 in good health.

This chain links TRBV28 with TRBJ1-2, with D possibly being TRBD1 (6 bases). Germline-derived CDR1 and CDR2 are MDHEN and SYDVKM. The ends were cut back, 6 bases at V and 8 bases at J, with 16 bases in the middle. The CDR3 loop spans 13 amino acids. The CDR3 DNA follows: TGTGCCAGCAGCATCACGGGGGCGCAGGGCTACACCTTC. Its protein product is CASSITGAQGYTF.

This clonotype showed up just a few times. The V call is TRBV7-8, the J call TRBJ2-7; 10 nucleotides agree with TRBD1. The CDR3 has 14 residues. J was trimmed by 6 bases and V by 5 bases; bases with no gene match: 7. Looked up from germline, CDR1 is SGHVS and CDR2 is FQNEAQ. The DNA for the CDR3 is TGTGCCAGCAGCCCGGGACAGGGGATGTTCGAGCAGTACTTC. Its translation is CASSPGQGMFEQYF.

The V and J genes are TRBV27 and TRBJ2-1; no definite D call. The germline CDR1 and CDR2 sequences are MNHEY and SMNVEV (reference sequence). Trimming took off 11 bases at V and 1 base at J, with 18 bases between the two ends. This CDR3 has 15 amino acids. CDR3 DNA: TGTGCCGCCTCCCGTGAGGCAGTTTCCTACAATGAGCAGTTCTTC. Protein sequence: CAASREAVSYNEQFF.

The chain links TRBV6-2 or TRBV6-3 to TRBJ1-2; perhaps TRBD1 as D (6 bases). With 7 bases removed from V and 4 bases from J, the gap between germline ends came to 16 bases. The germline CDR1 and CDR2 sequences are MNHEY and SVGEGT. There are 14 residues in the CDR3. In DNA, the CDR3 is TGTGCCAGCACCTTAGGGGGATTCGGCTATGGCTACACCTTC. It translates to CASTLGGFGYGYTF.

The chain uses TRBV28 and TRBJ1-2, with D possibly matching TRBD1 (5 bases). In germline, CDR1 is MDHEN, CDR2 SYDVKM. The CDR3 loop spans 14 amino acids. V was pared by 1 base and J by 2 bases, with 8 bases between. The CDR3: CASSLLRGNYGYTF. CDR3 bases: TGTGCCAGCAGTTTATTAAGGGGAAACTATGGCTACACCTTC.

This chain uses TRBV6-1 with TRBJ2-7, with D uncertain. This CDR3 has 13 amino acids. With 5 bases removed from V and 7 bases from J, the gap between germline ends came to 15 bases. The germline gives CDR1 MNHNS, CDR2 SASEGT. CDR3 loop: CASSLKQYNEQYF. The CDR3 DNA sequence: TGTGCCAGCAGTTTGAAACAGTACAATGAGCAGTACTTC.

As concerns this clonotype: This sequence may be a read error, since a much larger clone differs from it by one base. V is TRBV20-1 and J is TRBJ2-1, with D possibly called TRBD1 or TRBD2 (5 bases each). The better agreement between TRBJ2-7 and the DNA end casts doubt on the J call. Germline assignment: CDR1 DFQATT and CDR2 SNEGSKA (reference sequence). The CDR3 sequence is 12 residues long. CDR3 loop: CSAPGLGDEQYF. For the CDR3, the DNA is TGCAGTGCTCCGGGGCTTGGGGATGAGCAGTACTTC.

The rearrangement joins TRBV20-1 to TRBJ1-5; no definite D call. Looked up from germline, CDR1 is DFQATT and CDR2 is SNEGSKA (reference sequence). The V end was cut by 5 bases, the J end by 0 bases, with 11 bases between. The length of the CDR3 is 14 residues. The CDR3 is CSAGLVGSNQPQHF. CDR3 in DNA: TGCAGTGCTGGACTAGTGGGTAGCAATCAGCCCCAGCATTTT.

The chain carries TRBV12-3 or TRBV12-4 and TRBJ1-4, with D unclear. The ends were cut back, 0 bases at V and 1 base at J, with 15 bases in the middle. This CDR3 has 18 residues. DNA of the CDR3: TGTGCCAGCAGTTTAGCGCGGTACGGTCTGAAAACTAATGAAAAACTGTTTTTT. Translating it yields CASSLARYGLKTNEKLFF.

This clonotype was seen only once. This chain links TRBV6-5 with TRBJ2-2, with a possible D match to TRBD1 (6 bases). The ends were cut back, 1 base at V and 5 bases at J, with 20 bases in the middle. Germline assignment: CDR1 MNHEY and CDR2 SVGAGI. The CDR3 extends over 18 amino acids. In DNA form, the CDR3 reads TGTGCCAGCAGTTACTTACAACCAAGGGGACATTTAACCGGGGAGCTGTTTTTT. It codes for CASSYLQPRGHLTGELFF.